This TCR beta chain was recorded in a study of cytomegalovirus exposure and HLA in healthy donors. In the PCR, 60 Vbeta and 13 Jbeta primers were used. Profiling relied on immunoSEQ multiplex PCR, and the TCRdb table lists in-frame clones only, not all of them. The table has 140,000 to 150,000 clones, 75% to 80% seen once. This clone has only a few counts. Trimming shortened V by 3 bases and J by 4 bases, and 9 bases separated the two germline ends. Germline lookup yields CDR1 SGHTA and CDR2 FQGNSA. The CDR3 is made up of 13 amino acids. Sequenced material: PBMCs. This sequence was found in a man aged 35 to 55 in good health and CMV-seropositive. The V call is TRBV7-2, the J call TRBJ1-2; D might be TRBD1 (6 bases). DNA of the CDR3: TGTGCCAGCAGCTTGGACAGCTCCTATGGCTACACCTTC. This translates into CASSLDSSYGYTF.